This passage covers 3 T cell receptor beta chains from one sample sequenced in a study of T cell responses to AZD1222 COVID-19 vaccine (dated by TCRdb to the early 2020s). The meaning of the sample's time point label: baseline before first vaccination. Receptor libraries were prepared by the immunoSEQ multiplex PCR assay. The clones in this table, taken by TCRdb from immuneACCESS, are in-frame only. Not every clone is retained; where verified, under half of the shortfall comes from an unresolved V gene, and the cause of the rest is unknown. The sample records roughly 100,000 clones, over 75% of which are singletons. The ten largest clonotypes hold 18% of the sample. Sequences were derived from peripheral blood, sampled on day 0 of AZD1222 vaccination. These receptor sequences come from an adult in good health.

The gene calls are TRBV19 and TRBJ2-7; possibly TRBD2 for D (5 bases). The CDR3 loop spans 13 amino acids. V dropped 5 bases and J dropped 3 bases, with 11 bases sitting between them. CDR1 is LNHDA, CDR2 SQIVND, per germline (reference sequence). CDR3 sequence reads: CASSEGRGYEQYF. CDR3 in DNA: TGTGCCAGTAGTGAAGGGAGAGGCTACGAGCAGTACTTC.

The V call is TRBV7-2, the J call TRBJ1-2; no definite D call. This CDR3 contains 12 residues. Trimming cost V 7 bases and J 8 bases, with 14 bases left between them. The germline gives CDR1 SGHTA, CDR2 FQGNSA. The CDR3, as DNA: TGTGCCAGCACCTCATGGCCGGGCGGCTACACCTTC. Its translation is CASTSWPGGYTF.

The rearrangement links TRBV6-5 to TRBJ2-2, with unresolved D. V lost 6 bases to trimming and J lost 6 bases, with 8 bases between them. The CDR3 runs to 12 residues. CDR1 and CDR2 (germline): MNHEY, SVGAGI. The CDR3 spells CASRGYSGELFF. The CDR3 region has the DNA TGTGCCAGCAGGGGGTATTCCGGGGAGCTGTTTTTT.